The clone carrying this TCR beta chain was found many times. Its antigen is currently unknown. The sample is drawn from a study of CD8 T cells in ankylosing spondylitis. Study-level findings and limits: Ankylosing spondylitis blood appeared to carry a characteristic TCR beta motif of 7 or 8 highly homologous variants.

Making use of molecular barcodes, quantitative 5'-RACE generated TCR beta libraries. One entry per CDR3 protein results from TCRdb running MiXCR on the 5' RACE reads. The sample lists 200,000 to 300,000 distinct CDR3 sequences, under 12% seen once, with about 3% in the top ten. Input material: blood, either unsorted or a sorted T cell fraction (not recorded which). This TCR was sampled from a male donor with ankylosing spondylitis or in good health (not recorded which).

The CDR3 sequence is CASSLGGANGYTF. The CDR3 nucleotides read TGTGCCAGCAGTTTAGGGGGCGCAAATGGCTACACCTTC. This rearrangement joins TRBV12-3 or TRBV12-4 to TRBJ1-2, with D possibly being TRBD1 (5 bases). The V gene lost 1 base and the J gene lost 6 bases, with 9 bases spanning the gap. The CDR3 length is 13 residues.